This T cell receptor beta chain was sequenced in a study of shared clonotypes between healthy human individuals. Study conclusions and caveats: The low donor count limited represented genetic and exposure-history diversity.

The CDR3 consists of 15 residues. V was shortened by 3 bases and J by 8 bases, with 17 bases between the two germline ends. From germline, CDR1 is SGHNT and CDR2 YYREEE (reference sequence). About this clone: As yet, its antigen is unknown.

Sorted-subset replicate PCR reactions contained roughly 200 ng DNA, corresponding to tens of thousands of T cell genomes. Generated by immunoSEQ multiplex PCR, the TCRdb table keeps only in-frame clones and is missing some. The sample lists roughly 2.5 million clones; about 92% were seen once. The receptor was isolated from a man aged 18 to 35 in good health. Specimen: naive CD4+ T cells sorted from blood. Subset specified: CD45RA+ positively selected. This chain joins TRBV5-4 and TRBJ1-4, with D unclear. CDR3: CASSYGDGVGEKLFF. CDR3 sequence (DNA): TGTGCCAGCAGCTATGGCGATGGGGTAGGGGAAAAACTGTTTTTT.